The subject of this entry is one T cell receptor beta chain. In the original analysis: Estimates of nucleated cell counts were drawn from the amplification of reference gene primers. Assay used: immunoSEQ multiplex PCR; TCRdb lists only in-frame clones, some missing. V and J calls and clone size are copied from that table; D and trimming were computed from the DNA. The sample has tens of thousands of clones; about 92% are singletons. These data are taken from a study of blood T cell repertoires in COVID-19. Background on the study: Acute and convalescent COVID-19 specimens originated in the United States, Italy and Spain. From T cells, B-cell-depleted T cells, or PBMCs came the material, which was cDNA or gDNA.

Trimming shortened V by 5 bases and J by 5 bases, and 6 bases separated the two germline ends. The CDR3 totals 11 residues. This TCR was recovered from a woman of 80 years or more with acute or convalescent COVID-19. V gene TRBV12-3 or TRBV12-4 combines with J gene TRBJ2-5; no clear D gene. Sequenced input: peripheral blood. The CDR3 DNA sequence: TGTGCCAGCAGTCCGGGTGAGACCCAGTACTTC. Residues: CASSPGETQYF.